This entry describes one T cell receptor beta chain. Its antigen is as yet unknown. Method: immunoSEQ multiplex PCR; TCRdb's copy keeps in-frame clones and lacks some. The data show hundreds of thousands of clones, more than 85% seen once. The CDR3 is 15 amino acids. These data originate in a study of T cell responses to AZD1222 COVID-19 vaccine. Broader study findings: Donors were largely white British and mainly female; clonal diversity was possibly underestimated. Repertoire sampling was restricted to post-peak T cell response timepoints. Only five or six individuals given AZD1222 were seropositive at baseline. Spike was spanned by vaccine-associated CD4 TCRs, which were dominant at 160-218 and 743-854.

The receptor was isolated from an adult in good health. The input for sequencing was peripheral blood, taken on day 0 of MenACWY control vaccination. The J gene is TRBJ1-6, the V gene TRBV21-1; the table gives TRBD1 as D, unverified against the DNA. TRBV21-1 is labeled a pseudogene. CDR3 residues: CASSTPTGNNSPLHF. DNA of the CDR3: TGTGCCAGCAGCACCCCGACAGGGAATAATTCACCCCTCCACTTT.